What follows are 27 T cell receptor beta chains derived from one specimen sequenced in a study of blood T cell repertoires in COVID-19. The data were produced by immunoSEQ multiplex PCR, yet TCRdb's version contains in-frame clones alone and is incomplete. Here the sample spans roughly 68,000 clones, roughly 80% being singletons. The specimen sequenced was peripheral blood. The receptors here all came from a man aged 50-59 years with active COVID-19.

The V gene is TRBV30, the J gene TRBJ2-1; TRBD2 might be the D (5 bases). Germline V gene data show CDR1 as GTSNPN and CDR2 as SVGIG (reference sequence). This CDR3 region has 13 residues. V was pared by 0 bases and J by 15 bases, with 18 bases between. For the CDR3, the DNA is TGTGCCTGGAGTGTAAAACGGGAAAGCTACCGGTTCTTC. Translating it yields CAWSVKRESYRFF.

The chain is built from TRBV18 and TRBJ1-4; TRBD1 might be the D (6 bases). V lost 2 bases and J 4 bases, leaving 17 bases between the germline ends. This CDR3 is 17 amino acids long. Germline CDR1 and CDR2: KGHSH and LQKENI. CDR3 sequence: CASSPIPGQSHNEKLFF. The CDR3 DNA reads as TGTGCCAGCTCACCAATACCTGGACAGAGTCATAATGAAAAACTGTTTTTT.

The chain has TRBV19 and TRBJ2-7; 7 bases are shared with TRBD1. The CDR3 spans 14 residues. Germline V gene lookup returns CDR1 LNHDA and CDR2 SQIVND (reference sequence). The V gene end was trimmed by 3 bases and the J gene end by 2 bases; junction bases not matched to a gene: 4. Here the CDR3 reads CASSIGRGPYEQYF. CDR3 bases: TGTGCCAGTAGTATCGGTAGGGGGCCCTACGAGCAGTACTTC.

This chain joins TRBV6-6 and TRBJ1-1; D gene ambiguous. Per the germline V gene, CDR1 is MNHNY and CDR2 is SVGAGI (reference sequence). V lost 3 bases to trimming and J lost 4 bases, with 12 bases between them. The CDR3 extends over 14 amino acids. The CDR3 nucleotides read TGTGCCAGCAGTTATCCGAAGATTAGCACTGAAGCTTTCTTT. This translates into CASSYPKISTEAFF.

This rearrangement joins TRBV10-3 to TRBJ2-7; the match to TRBD2 covers 10 bases. The CDR3 has 17 amino acids. V lost 6 bases to trimming and J lost 4 bases; unmatched junction nucleotides: 15. Per germline, CDR1 ENHRY and CDR2 SYGVKD. CDR3 residues: CAISRYYGTSVGYEQYF. The CDR3 DNA sequence: TGTGCCATCAGCAGATACTACGGGACTAGCGTAGGATACGAGCAGTACTTC.

The rearrangement links TRBV6-5 to TRBJ2-1, with a tentative D call TRBD1 (6 bases). Trimming took 6 bases from V and 9 from J, leaving 15 bases between them. The CDR3 has 13 residues. Germline CDR1 MNHEY, CDR2 SVGAGI. The CDR3 nucleotides are TGTGCCAGCAGACTAGTAAGGGACACTGAGCAGTTCTTC. This sequence encodes CASRLVRDTEQFF.

This clone turned up a few times. The rearrangement joins TRBV18 to TRBJ2-2; 9 bases match TRBD1. The ends lost 6 bases at V and 2 bases at J; junction bases unmatched: 4. Per the germline V gene, CDR1 is KGHSH and CDR2 is LQKENI. The CDR3 spans 15 residues. CDR3 amino acids: CASSSTGGNTGELFF. The CDR3, as DNA: TGTGCCAGCTCGTCGACAGGGGGTAACACCGGGGAGCTGTTTTTT.

The chain recombines TRBV28 with TRBJ2-1, with 10 bases fitting TRBD2. The germline V gene encodes CDR1 MDHEN and CDR2 SYDVKM. The junction had 6 bases not matched to a gene; V was cut back by 5 bases and J by 8 bases. This CDR3 comprises 14 residues. CDR3 nucleotide sequence: TGTGCCAGCAGTAGCGGGAGGGGGCCGGATGAGCAGTTCTTC. Translating gives CASSSGRGPDEQFF.

The V gene is TRBV4-2, the J gene TRBJ2-7; 8 bases line up with TRBD1. CDR3 length: 16 residues. V gave up 0 bases and J gave up 1 base; unmatched junction bases: 5. The germline CDR1 and CDR2 sequences are LGHNA and YNFKEQ. The CDR3 loop is CASSQDRGQESYEQYF. DNA for the CDR3: TGTGCCAGCAGCCAAGATAGGGGACAGGAGTCCTACGAGCAGTACTTC.

By proportion, this clone is medium-sized. The chain joins TRBV11-3 to TRBJ2-2; D gene ambiguous. The germline V and J ends were trimmed by 5 bases and 8 bases, with 12 bases remaining between them. Germline CDR1 SGHNT, CDR2 YENEEA. CDR3 size: 13 residues. CDR3 residues: CASSPFRSGELFF. The CDR3 DNA reads TGTGCCAGCAGCCCATTCAGGTCTGGGGAGCTGTTTTTT.

This clone was found a few times. The CDR3 protein is CASSVRDYELGEQYF. The CDR3 bases are TGTGCCAGCAGCGTAAGAGACTACGAACTCGGAGAGCAGTACTTC. The rearrangement links TRBV9 to TRBJ2-7, with TRBD2 as a possible D gene (5 bases). Trimming removed 1 base at V and 7 bases at J, with 18 bases between. The CDR3 loop spans 15 amino acids. Germline assignment: CDR1 SGDLS and CDR2 YYNGEE.

The chain couples TRBV6-5 to TRBJ2-5; perhaps TRBD1 as D (6 bases). The germline V and J ends were trimmed by 6 bases and 0 bases, with 11 bases remaining between them. This CDR3 is 14 amino acids long. Germline lookup yields CDR1 MNHEY and CDR2 SVGAGI. CDR3 sequence (DNA): TGTGCCAGCAGCAGGGGTTTGTACCAAGAGACCCAGTACTTC. This gives the protein CASSRGLYQETQYF.

Only a few counts were recorded for this clone. The chain joins TRBV13 to TRBJ2-2, with 9 bases matching TRBD1. The CDR3 loop spans 19 amino acids. Germline V lookup: CDR1 PRHDT, CDR2 FYEKMQ (reference sequence). J lost 2 bases, V lost 5 bases, and 15 bases had no gene match. The CDR3: CASSLSRSGTGINTGELFF. DNA for the CDR3: TGTGCCAGCAGCCTATCACGCTCCGGGACAGGGATTAACACCGGGGAGCTGTTTTTT.

The chain couples TRBV7-6 to TRBJ2-5, with 16 nucleotides matching TRBD2. With 1 base clipped from V and 2 bases from J, the junction kept 4 bases outside the gene matches. CDR1 and CDR2 from the germline V gene are SGHVS and FNYEAQ. The CDR3 covers 18 residues. CDR3 in amino acids: CASSLVEGLAGGQETQYF. CDR3 sequence (DNA): TGTGCCAGCAGCTTAGTAGAGGGACTAGCGGGGGGGCAAGAGACCCAGTACTTC. Using reference TRBV7-6 and TRBJ2-5 for the parts outside the CDR3, the full variable domain is GAGVSQSPRYKVTKRGQDVALRCDPISGHVSLYWYRQALGQGPEFLTYFNYEAQQDKSGLPNDRFSAERPEGSISTLTIQRTEQRDSAMYRCASSLVEGLAGGQETQYFGPGTRLLVL.

V is TRBV5-1 and J is TRBJ1-1, with a possible D match to TRBD1 (6 bases). V gave up 0 bases and J gave up 1 base, with 7 bases separating them. CDR3 length equals 14 residues. In germline, CDR1 is SGHRS, CDR2 YFSETQ. The CDR3 DNA sequence: TGCGCCAGCAGCTTGGGGACAGCGAACACTGAAGCTTTCTTT. It yields the protein CASSLGTANTEAFF.

This sequence joins TRBV7-8 and TRBJ1-1, with D hard to call. Germline V CDR1 and CDR2: SGHVS, FQNEAQ. V lost 4 bases, J lost 1 base, and 10 bases lay in between. The CDR3 contains 14 residues. In DNA, the CDR3 is TGTGCCAGCAGCTCCTTGTACGGGAACACTGAAGCTTTCTTT. Protein: CASSSLYGNTEAFF. The variable domain in full, with the rest retrieved from reference TRBV7-8 and TRBJ1-1, is GAGVSQSPRYKVAKRGQDVALRCDPISGHVSLFWYQQALGQGPEFLTYFQNEAQLDKSGLPSDRFFAERPEGSVSTLKIQRTQQEDSAVYLCASSSLYGNTEAFFGQGTRLTVV.

The chain carries TRBV9 and TRBJ2-1, with 7 bases aligning to TRBD2. V dropped 3 bases and J dropped 4; count of bases not matched to a gene: 13. The CDR3 runs 17 residues. Germline loops: CDR1 SGDLS, CDR2 YYNGEE. The CDR3 nucleotides are TGTGCCAGCAGCGGGACCCCGGGCGGGGGTCTTTACAATGAGCAGTTCTTC. Translating it yields CASSGTPGGGLYNEQFF.

This clone was observed a handful of times. This chain uses TRBV7-2 with TRBJ2-3; D is perhaps TRBD1 (6 bases). The CDR3 has 17 amino acids. Germline loops: CDR1 SGHTA, CDR2 FQGNSA. Trimming left V 5 bases short and J 0 bases short, with 18 bases between. The CDR3 DNA reads as TGTGCCAGCAGCCCCCGGAGCGGACAGCGAAGCACAGATACGCAGTATTTT. This sequence encodes CASSPRSGQRSTDTQYF.

The chain couples TRBV7-9 to TRBJ2-2; D is unclear. Germline CDR1 and CDR2: SEHNR and FQNEAQ (reference sequence). This CDR3 contains 15 residues. Trimming removed 1 base from V and 5 bases from J, with 11 bases in between. The CDR3 spells CASSLGIAATGELFF. CDR3 in DNA: TGTGCCAGCAGCTTAGGGATAGCAGCAACCGGGGAGCTGTTTTTT.

The chain recombines TRBV29-1 with TRBJ2-5; 10 bases align to TRBD1. The CDR3 consists of 14 residues. With 7 bases clipped from V and 5 bases from J, the junction kept 10 bases outside the gene matches. Germline V lookup: CDR1 SQVTM, CDR2 ANQGSEA. In DNA form, the CDR3 reads TGCAGCGCCTTGACAGGGGGCGGTGGGGAGACCCAGTACTTC. Its protein is CSALTGGGGETQYF.

The chain joins TRBV2 to TRBJ2-1; TRBD1 matches at 7 bases. This CDR3 has 13 amino acids. Germline CDR1 reads SNHLY; CDR2 reads FYNNEI. The ends lost 10 bases at V and 9 bases at J; junction bases unmatched: 12. The CDR3 is CAIRTGVVGEQFF. The CDR3 DNA sequence: TGTGCCATCCGGACAGGCGTGGTCGGTGAGCAGTTCTTC.

The gene calls are TRBV12-3 or TRBV12-4 and TRBJ2-2; 7 nucleotides line up with TRBD1. Trimming removed 5 bases from V and 6 bases from J; junction bases left unmatched: 3. There are 13 residues in the CDR3. CDR3 in DNA: TGTGCCAGCAGTCGACAGGGTTCCGGGGAGCTGTTTTTT. Its translation is CASSRQGSGELFF.

The chain joins TRBV4-1 to TRBJ2-3; D uncertain. The CDR3 has 16 amino acids. Trimming removed 3 bases from V and 4 bases from J, with 17 bases in between. Germline V gene sequence: CDR1 MGHRA, CDR2 YSYEKL. The CDR3 loop is CASSHDPVGSPDTQYF. The CDR3 nucleotides are TGCGCCAGCAGCCACGACCCGGTCGGGTCCCCAGATACGCAGTATTTT.

The V call is TRBV20-1, the J call TRBJ1-1, with D unclear. The CDR3 covers 11 residues. Trimming removed 0 bases at V and 6 bases at J, with 5 bases between. CDR1 is DFQATT, CDR2 SNEGSKA, per germline (reference sequence). The CDR3 nucleotides are TGCAGTGCTAGAGATTATCCTGAAGCTTTCTTT. The encoded protein is CSARDYPEAFF.

V and J are TRBV3-1 (or the pseudogene TRBV3-2) and TRBJ2-5; the D gene is possibly TRBD2 (5 bases). V lost 1 base to trimming and J lost 5 bases, with 5 bases between them. Germline lookup yields CDR1 LGHDT and CDR2 YNNKEL (reference sequence). The CDR3 is made up of 12 amino acids. For the CDR3, the DNA is TGTGCCAGCAGCCAAGGGAGGGAGACCCAGTACTTC. Translating it yields CASSQGRETQYF.

This clone was seen only a few times. The J gene is TRBJ1-4, the V gene TRBV5-8, with TRBD1 matching 9 bases. The J segment lost 8 bases and the V segment lost 0 bases, leaving 5 bases of the junction unmatched. This CDR3 comprises 15 residues. CDR1 is SGHTS, CDR2 YDEGEE, per germline. CDR3 sequence (DNA): TGTGCCAGCAGCTTGGAGGGGACAGGGATGGAAAAACTGTTTTTT. It encodes CASSLEGTGMEKLFF.

In its sample, this clone was seen once. The chain recombines TRBV30 with TRBJ1-1, with 7 bases fitting TRBD1. The germline V gene encodes CDR1 GTSNPN and CDR2 SVGIG (reference sequence). The CDR3 contains 14 residues. V was pared by 4 bases and J by 0 bases, with 5 bases of the junction left unmatched. CDR3 DNA sequence: TGTGCCTGGAACCGACAGGGTTTGAACACTGAAGCTTTCTTT. Translation: CAWNRQGLNTEAFF. The full variable domain, completed using reference TRBV30 and TRBJ1-1, is SQTIHQWPATLVQPVGSPLSLECTVEGTSNPNLYWYRQAAGRGLQLLFYSVGIGQISSEVPQNLSASRPQDRQFILSSKKLLLSDSGFYLCAWNRQGLNTEAFFGQGTRLTVV.